What follows are 5 T cell receptor beta chains derived from one specimen sequenced in a study of blood T cell repertoires in COVID-19. The protocol was immunoSEQ multiplex PCR, while the TCRdb copy is restricted to in-frame clones and leaves out a portion. The sample records around 78,000 clones, approximately 89% being singletons. Sequencing was carried out using peripheral blood. Every receptor here comes from a woman aged 60-75 years with acute or convalescent COVID-19.

The gene calls are TRBV2 and TRBJ1-2; 8 nucleotides agree with TRBD1. Germline CDR1 is SNHLY and CDR2 is FYNNEI. The length of the CDR3 is 13 residues. V lost 7 bases to trimming and J lost 6 bases; unmatched junction nucleotides: 7. The CDR3 is CASTPGQVDGYTF. The CDR3 DNA follows: TGTGCCAGCACCCCGGGACAGGTAGATGGCTACACCTTC.

The chain recombines TRBV5-4 with TRBJ2-5; 7 bases fit TRBD2. This CDR3 is built from 14 residues. Germline loops: CDR1 SGHNT, CDR2 YYREEE (reference sequence). V lost 3 bases to trimming and J lost 5 bases; unmatched junction nucleotides: 7. DNA for the CDR3: TGTGCCAGCAGCTGGGGCGGGGGTTCTGAGACCCAGTACTTC. Protein: CASSWGGGSETQYF. The full variable domain, with the rest looked up from reference TRBV5-4 and TRBJ2-5, is ETGVTQSPTHLIKTRGQQVTLRCSSQSGHNTVSWYQQALGQGPQFIFQYYREEENGRGNFPPRFSGLQFPNYSSELNVNALELDDSALYLCASSWGGGSETQYFGPGTRLLVL.

V gene TRBV10-3 combines with J gene TRBJ2-1; 11 nucleotides align to TRBD2. The CDR3 runs to 16 residues. Trimming at V came to 6 bases and at J to 5 bases, leaving 9 bases not matched to a gene. Germline V gene data show CDR1 as ENHRY and CDR2 as SYGVKD. The CDR3 loop is CAISREKGLADNEQFF. CDR3 DNA: TGTGCCATCAGCCGAGAGAAGGGACTAGCGGACAATGAGCAGTTCTTC.

V gene TRBV27 combines with J gene TRBJ1-6, with D perhaps TRBD1 (5 bases). The CDR3 has 13 residues. Germline V gives CDR1 MNHEY, CDR2 SMNVEV (reference sequence). V lost 8 bases and J 12 bases, leaving 17 bases between the germline ends. In nucleotides, the CDR3 is TGTGCCAGCCGACAGAGTTCTAGTGGACCCCTCCACTTT. Translation: CASRQSSSGPLHF.

The V gene is TRBV6-6, the J gene TRBJ2-1; maybe TRBD2 (5 bases). This CDR3 contains 14 residues. CDR1 and CDR2 from the germline V gene are MNHNY and SVGAGI (reference sequence). Trimming left V 4 bases short and J 3 bases short, with 10 bases between. The CDR3 nucleotides are TGTGCCAGCAGTTCCCGGGGTTTCTACAATGAGCAGTTCTTC. This codes for CASSSRGFYNEQFF.